A selection of T cell receptor beta chains follows, all from one sample in a study of cytomegalovirus exposure and HLA in healthy donors. Only in-frame clones appear in the TCRdb table, and some are missing; sequencing was by immunoSEQ multiplex PCR. Here the sample spans some 150,000 clones, about 70% being singletons. Sample: PBMCs. All receptors derive from a man between 18 and 35 years old in good health and CMV-seronegative. Each CDR3 is given with its conserved first and last residue. D genes are given only for firm matches. Not all rows give a size; the values are once, few, many and, for expanded clones, a class.

J,D,size,V,DNA,CDR3
TRBJ2-1,NA,few,TRBV29-1,TGCAGCGTTGGACTAGGAGGCGGGTACAATGAGCAGTTCTTC,CSVGLGGGYNEQFF
TRBJ2-7,TRBD2,NA,TRBV27,TGTGCCAGCAGTCCGGCACCTAGCGGAAGCTCCTACGAGCAGTACTTC,CASSPAPSGSSYEQYF
TRBJ2-1,TRBD2,NA,TRBV12-5,TGTGCTAGTGGTTTGTCTCCCAGACTAGCGGGGACGAGGGAGTCCTACAATGAGCAGTTCTTC,CASGLSPRLAGTRESYNEQFF
TRBJ2-7,TRBD1,NA,TRBV10-1,TGCGCCAGCAGCCCCGGGACAGGGGGCCGGGAGCAGTACTTC,CASSPGTGGREQYF
TRBJ2-7,NA,NA,TRBV23-1,TGCGCCAGCAGCCCCCTCTACGAGCAGTACTTC,CASSPLYEQYF
TRBJ2-7,NA,NA,TRBV10-1,TGCGCCAGCAGCCACGGACAGACCTACGAGCAGTACTTC,CASSHGQTYEQYF
TRBJ2-2,NA,NA,TRBV7-9,TGTGCCAGCAGCTTTCCCAGGGCCTTGAACACCGGGGAGCTGTTTTTT,CASSFPRALNTGELFF
TRBJ2-7,NA,NA,TRBV6-1,TGTGCCAGCCATAGGGGAGGACCCGAGCAGTACTTC,CASHRGGPEQYF
TRBJ2-5,NA,NA,TRBV28,TGTGCCAGCAGGGAGGTTTTAGGGACCCAGTACTTC,CASREVLGTQYF
TRBJ2-7,TRBD2,NA,TRBV5-6,TGTGCCAGCAGCTTGATTGGGACTAGCGGATCCTACGAGCAGTACTTC,CASSLIGTSGSYEQYF
TRBJ1-4,NA,NA,TRBV6-6,TGTGCCAGCAGTTACGGGAGTGAAAAACTGTTTTTT,CASSYGSEKLFF
TRBJ2-7,NA,NA,TRBV7-2,TGTGCCAGCAGCTTAGAGGCAGGCGCCTACGAGCAGTACTTC,CASSLEAGAYEQYF
TRBJ1-2,TRBD1,few,TRBV30,TGTGCCTGGAGTGTACCGCGGACAGGGGGCGAAGGCTACACCTTC,CAWSVPRTGGEGYTF
TRBJ2-7,NA,once,TRBV5-1,TGCGCCAGCAGCACCACGACAGAGGACGAGCAGTACTTC,CASSTTTEDEQYF
TRBJ2-2,NA,once,TRBV5-1,TGCGCCAGCAGGATTGAAGCAGGGGCTCGGGAGCTGTTTTTT,CASRIEAGARELFF
TRBJ2-1,TRBD2,NA,TRBV2,TGTGCCAGCAGTTACACGGGGACTAGCGGGAGTGAGCAGTTCTTC,CASSYTGTSGSEQFF
TRBJ2-7,NA,NA,TRBV6-1,TGTGCCAGCAGTGAATACGGGGACTCCTACGAGCAGTACTTC,CASSEYGDSYEQYF
TRBJ2-7,TRBD1,NA,TRBV10-3,TGTGCCATCAGTGACCCGGGACAGGACTACGAGCAGTACTTC,CAISDPGQDYEQYF
TRBJ2-7,TRBD2,NA,TRBV27,TGTGCCAGCAGTTTCGCGGTAGCGGGAGCCCACGAGCAGTACTTC,CASSFAVAGAHEQYF
TRBJ2-7,TRBD1,few,TRBV15,TGTGCCACCAGCAGAGGCCAGGGGGCAGGGAACGAGCAGTACTTC,CATSRGQGAGNEQYF
TRBJ2-5,NA,NA,TRBV5-4,TGTGCCAGCAGCTTTGAGAGGGAAGAGACCCAGTACTTC,CASSFEREETQYF
TRBJ1-5,TRBD1,NA,TRBV6-1,TGTGCCAGCAGTGAAACAGGGGGCGGCAATCAGCCCCAGCATTTT,CASSETGGGNQPQHF
TRBJ2-1,TRBD2,NA,TRBV13,TGTGCCAGCAGCTCCGCTGGACTAGCGGGACACAATGAGCAGTTCTTC,CASSSAGLAGHNEQFF
TRBJ2-3,TRBD2,NA,TRBV6-1,TGTGCCAGCAGTGTCGCTAGCGGCCGCACAGATACGCAGTATTTT,CASSVASGRTDTQYF
TRBJ1-1,NA,NA,TRBV6-1,TGTGCCAGCAGTGAAGACTTCTTTCCGGGCACTGAAGCTTTCTTT,CASSEDFFPGTEAFF
TRBJ2-5,NA,NA,TRBV6-6,TGTGCCAGCAAAAGGGAGGACTTACTCCAAGAGACCCAGTACTTC,CASKREDLLQETQYF
TRBJ1-6,NA,NA,TRBV19,TGTGCCAGTAGAGCTTTTCAGGGCCGGGGGTCACCCCTCCACTTT,CASRAFQGRGSPLHF
TRBJ2-6,NA,NA,TRBV14,TGTGCCAGCAGCCGTACCCGGGACTCTGGGGCCAACGTCCTGACTTTC,CASSRTRDSGANVLTF
TRBJ1-2,NA,NA,TRBV6-1,TGTGCCAGCGGGGGGGGGCCAGGGCCCAACTATGGCTACACCTTC,CASGGGPGPNYGYTF
TRBJ2-3,TRBD1,NA,TRBV2,TGTGCCATCCGGGACAGGGACAGCACAGATACGCAGTATTTT,CAIRDRDSTDTQYF
TRBJ1-1,TRBD1,NA,TRBV9,TGTGCCAGCAGCGAGGGACAGGAGGTCATGAACACTGAAGCTTTCTTT,CASSEGQEVMNTEAFF
TRBJ1-4,TRBD1,NA,TRBV19,TGTGCCAGTAGGGCCCTAGGACAGGGGGCAGGAAAACTGTTTTTT,CASRALGQGAGKLFF
TRBJ2-1,NA,NA,TRBV5-1,TGCGCCAGCAGCTTGGAACCAAGTGTGGGAGTGTTCCACAATGAGCAGTTCTTC,CASSLEPSVGVFHNEQFF
TRBJ2-1,TRBD2,NA,TRBV7-2,TGTGCCAGCCGGGGACTAGCGGGATCGGGTGAGCAGTTCTTC,CASRGLAGSGEQFF
TRBJ2-5,TRBD1,NA,TRBV6-6,TGTGCCAGCAGTACACGGACAGGGGAAGAGACCCAGTACTTC,CASSTRTGEETQYF
TRBJ2-2,TRBD1,once,TRBV9,TGTGCCAGCAGCCCGGACAGGGTTCGCACCGGGGAGCTGTTTTTT,CASSPDRVRTGELFF
TRBJ2-7,NA,NA,TRBV18,TGTGCCAGCTCACCTCGGCCGACAGGCACCGGGGTCGAGCAGTACTTC,CASSPRPTGTGVEQYF
TRBJ2-7,NA,once,TRBV6-1,TGTGCCAGCAGTGAAACAGTCCAGGGCCCCTACGAGCAGTACTTC,CASSETVQGPYEQYF
TRBJ1-3,NA,NA,TRBV5-1,TGCGCCAGCAGCCCCCTCGCCCCCGGTAATGGAAACACCATATATTTT,CASSPLAPGNGNTIYF
TRBJ1-1,NA,NA,TRBV15,TGTGCCACCAGCAGATTAAGCTCCGGGGAAGCTTTCTTT,CATSRLSSGEAFF
TRBJ2-6,NA,NA,TRBV5-1,TGCGCCAGCAGCGTAGGGGGTTCTGGGGCCAACGTCCTGACTTTC,CASSVGGSGANVLTF
TRBJ2-5,NA,NA,TRBV29-1,TGCAGCGCCTCGCCGGGACACACGCAAGAGACCCAGTACTTC,CSASPGHTQETQYF
TRBJ1-1,NA,NA,TRBV18,TGTGCCAGCTCACCCAACCCATCCAGGGTTGGCACTGAAGCTTTCTTT,CASSPNPSRVGTEAFF
TRBJ2-3,NA,NA,TRBV9,TGTGCCAGCAGCGTAGAAGGTAGCCTTAACACAGATACGCAGTATTTT,CASSVEGSLNTDTQYF
TRBJ2-1,NA,NA,TRBV6-6,TGTGCCAGCAGTTACATTGGTGGGGGGGAGCAGTTCTTC,CASSYIGGGEQFF
TRBJ1-1,TRBD1,few,TRBV6-6,TGTGCCAGCAGTTACATCCCAGGGGGAGCTGAAGCTTTCTTT,CASSYIPGGAEAFF
TRBJ2-1,TRBD1,NA,TRBV29-1,TGCAGCACAACCGACAGGGGGCTAAGGAATGAGCAGTTCTTC,CSTTDRGLRNEQFF
TRBJ2-1,TRBD2,NA,TRBV4-2,TGTGCCAGCAGCCCCCTACTAGCGGAGTCGTACAATGAGCAGTTCTTC,CASSPLLAESYNEQFF
TRBJ1-4,NA,NA,TRBV30,TGTGCCTGGAGTGAGGGGGATCGAGAAAAACTGTTTTTT,CAWSEGDREKLFF
TRBJ2-7,NA,NA,TRBV5-1,TGCGCCAGCAGCTTGGCCGTTGTAAACGAGCAGTACTTC,CASSLAVVNEQYF
TRBJ2-3,TRBD2,NA,TRBV5-1,TGCGCCAGCAGCTTGGGACTAGCGGGAGGGCCTAGCACAGATACGCAGTATTTT,CASSLGLAGGPSTDTQYF
TRBJ2-1,TRBD2,NA,TRBV30,TGTGCCTGGAGGCGGGAGCTCTACAATGAGCAGTTCTTC,CAWRRELYNEQFF
TRBJ2-1,TRBD1,NA,TRBV28,TGTGCCAGCAGGCTTTGGACAGGGTCCTACAATGAGCAGTTCTTC,CASRLWTGSYNEQFF